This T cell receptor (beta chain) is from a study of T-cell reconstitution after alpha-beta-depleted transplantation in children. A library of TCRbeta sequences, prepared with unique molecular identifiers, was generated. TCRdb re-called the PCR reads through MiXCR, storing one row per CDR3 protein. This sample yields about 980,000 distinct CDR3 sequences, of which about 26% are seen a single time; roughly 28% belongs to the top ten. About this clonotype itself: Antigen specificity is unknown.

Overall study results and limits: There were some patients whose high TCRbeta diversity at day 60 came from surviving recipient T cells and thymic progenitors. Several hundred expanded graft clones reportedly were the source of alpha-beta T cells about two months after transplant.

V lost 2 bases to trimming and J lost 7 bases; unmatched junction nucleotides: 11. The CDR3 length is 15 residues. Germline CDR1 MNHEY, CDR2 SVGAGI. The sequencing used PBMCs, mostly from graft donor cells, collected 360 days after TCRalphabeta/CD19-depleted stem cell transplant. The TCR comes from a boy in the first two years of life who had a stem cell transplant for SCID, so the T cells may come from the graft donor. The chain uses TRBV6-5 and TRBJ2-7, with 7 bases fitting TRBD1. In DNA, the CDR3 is TGTGCCAGCAGTTACGCATCGGGACAGACTGCTGAGCAGTACTTC. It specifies CASSYASGQTAEQYF.